The 11 T cell receptor beta chains presented below share a single source sample, sequenced in a study of blood T cells in healthy people across ages. The second PCR ran about 6 to 12 cycles with a sample-barcoded 5' primer and J-beta primers. TCRdb called the 5' RACE reads again in MiXCR, with one record for every CDR3 protein. The table has approximately 690,000 distinct CDR3 sequences, roughly 43% seen once. Sequencing was done on a sample of blood. The receptors come from a man at least 80 years old in good health.

This clonotype appeared a few times. The V gene is TRBV6-2 or TRBV6-3, the J gene TRBJ2-1; D is possibly TRBD1 (6 bases). Trimming pared 1 base from V and 5 bases from J, leaving 15 bases between. The germline gives CDR1 MNHEY, CDR2 SVGEGT. The CDR3 is 16 residues long. CDR3 nucleotide sequence: TGTGCCAGCAGTTACTTTCTAGGGACATTCGACAATGAGCAGTTCTTC. As protein: CASSYFLGTFDNEQFF.

This clonotype was counted between two and nine times. The chain joins TRBV6-2 or TRBV6-3 to TRBJ2-5; 9 nucleotides match TRBD1. Germline assignment: CDR1 MNHEY and CDR2 SVGEGT. The CDR3 spans 15 residues. After removal of 4 bases from V and 3 bases from J, the junction contained 6 bases not matched to a gene. CDR3 sequence: CASSSPGTGKETQYF. The CDR3 bases are TGTGCCAGCAGTTCTCCCGGGACAGGGAAAGAGACCCAGTACTTC.

The chain uses TRBV5-5 and TRBJ1-2; D not certain. V was pared by 4 bases and J by 1 base, with 14 bases between. Germline lookup yields CDR1 SGHKS and CDR2 YYEKEE (reference sequence). This CDR3 is built from 15 residues. CDR3 DNA: TGTGCCAGCAGCCCCTTATCGACAAGTAACTATGGCTACACCTTC. Translated: CASSPLSTSNYGYTF.

In its sample, this clonotype was seen many times. V usage is TRBV4-3 and J usage is TRBJ1-2; D is undetermined. The CDR3 runs 16 residues. V was pared by 4 bases and J by 0 bases, with 15 bases between. Germline V gene sequence: CDR1 LGHNA, CDR2 YSLEER. CDR3: CASSRDNFLPNYGYTF. The CDR3 DNA reads as TGCGCCAGCAGCCGGGATAACTTTCTACCTAACTATGGCTACACCTTC.

The chain is built from TRBV20-1 and TRBJ2-3; TRBD2 aligns across 11 bases. Germline V gives CDR1 DFQATT, CDR2 SNEGSKA (reference sequence). V dropped 0 bases and J dropped 4; count of bases not matched to a gene: 6. The CDR3 consists of 16 residues. The CDR3 spells CSARELTSGTPDTQYF. The CDR3, as DNA: TGCAGTGCTAGAGAATTGACTAGCGGGACCCCAGATACGCAGTATTTT.

This chain connects TRBV12-3 or TRBV12-4 to TRBJ1-2; possibly TRBD1 for D (6 bases). Trimming left V 1 base short and J 10 bases short, with 10 bases between. The CDR3 is 12 amino acids. The CDR3 is CASSLDRVYYTF. CDR3 nucleotide sequence: TGTGCCAGCAGTTTAGACAGGGTGTACTACACCTTC.

This clonotype showed up just a few times. The rearrangement links TRBV15 to TRBJ1-2; maybe TRBD1 (6 bases). The CDR3 consists of 14 residues. From germline, CDR1 is LNHNV and CDR2 YYDKDF (reference sequence). Trimming shortened V by 0 bases and J by 4 bases, and 9 bases separated the two germline ends. In DNA, the CDR3 is TGTGCCACCAGCAGAGAAGGGGGTGGCTATGGCTACACCTTC. Translation gives CATSREGGGYGYTF.

The CDR3 coding sequence is TGTGCCAGCCGAGAGGGTTACAATGAGCAGTTCTTC. It is translated as CASREGYNEQFF. The V and J genes are TRBV6-2 or TRBV6-3 and TRBJ2-1; D perhaps matches TRBD2 (5 bases). From germline, CDR1 is MNHEY and CDR2 SVGEGT. V was shortened by 8 bases and J by 4 bases, with 9 bases between the two germline ends. The CDR3 consists of 12 residues.

V gene TRBV3-1 combines with J gene TRBJ2-4; D might be TRBD1 or TRBD2, each matching 6 bases. The J call could be wrong; TRBJ2-7 is a better fit for the DNA end. From germline, CDR1 is LGHDT and CDR2 YNNKEL (reference sequence). This CDR3 has 15 amino acids. In nucleotides, the CDR3 is TGTGCCAGCAGCCAAGATCGGGGGCCTTCCTACGAGCAGTACTTC. Translation: CASSQDRGPSYEQYF.

The chain uses TRBV4-2 and TRBJ2-3; 9 bases match TRBD2. Germline CDR1 and CDR2: LGHNA and YNFKEQ. The V gene end was trimmed by 0 bases and the J gene end by 4 bases; junction bases not matched to a gene: 11. This CDR3 is built from 18 residues. CDR3: CASSQDRPRGGSADTQYF. The CDR3, as DNA: TGTGCCAGCAGCCAAGATCGCCCGCGGGGGGGTAGCGCAGATACGCAGTATTTT.

The chain is built from TRBV5-1 and TRBJ2-1; 9 positions match TRBD1. The J segment lost 5 bases and the V segment lost 6 bases, leaving 12 bases of the junction unmatched. The CDR3 spans 16 residues. CDR1 is SGHRS, CDR2 YFSETQ, per germline. The CDR3 region is CASNTVGTGRHNEQFF. The CDR3 bases are TGCGCCAGCAATACGGTCGGGACAGGGAGACACAATGAGCAGTTCTTC. The whole variable domain, remainder taken from reference TRBV5-1 and TRBJ2-1, is KAGVTQTPRYLIKTRGQQVTLSCSPISGHRSVSWYQQTPGQGLQFLFEYFSETQRNKGNFPGRFSGRQFSNSRSEMNVSTLELGDSALYLCASNTVGTGRHNEQFFGPGTRLTVL.